This TCR beta chain was identified during a study of CXCR3-negative and CXCR3-positive naive CD8 T cells. At the level of the study: The dataset comprises some 150 million TRB reads in total, with about 1.5 +/- 0.3 million reads per library.

TRB cDNA libraries were made by UMI-labeled 5' RACE. TCRdb reprocessed the 5' RACE reads; each CDR3 protein has one entry and no DNA is given. This table holds some 140,000 distinct CDR3 sequences. Details on this clonotype: Its antigen is undetermined.

CDR1 is LGHNT, CDR2 FRNRAP, per germline. This CDR3 comprises 12 residues. By phenotype, naive CD8+ T cells were CD45RO-CCR7+CD27+CD95-. Whole-study findings and limits: Naive CXCR3-positive and CXCR3-negative cells shared similar TRBV-TRBJ usage, unlike memory cells. Naive CXCR3-positive cells had TRB CDR3s more hydrophobic than those of CXCR3-negative naive cells.

This rearrangement joins TRBV12-5 to TRBJ2-7. Sequenced: naive CXCR3+ CD8+ T cells from blood. Specified subset: CD45RO-CCR7+CD27+CD95- naive CD8+ T cells expressing CXCR3 (TNR3+). The clonotype comes from a human donor in good health. Some clones in this sample may be carry-over from other donors' samples. The CDR3 loop reads CASGSEDGEQYF.